Here is one TCR beta chain with its context. CDR3 length: 14 amino acids. Germline CDR1 and CDR2: SGHVS and FQNEAQ. J gave up 1 base and V 5 bases, and 5 bases lay outside the gene matches. This sample is drawn from a study of shared T cell receptors in the human thymus. The protocol was immunoSEQ multiplex PCR, while the TCRdb copy is restricted to in-frame clones and leaves out a portion. The sample comprises 450,000 to 650,000 clones, roughly 74% of which are singletons, and about 0.013% rests with the top ten. These sequences were also reported in another study, on human thymus T cells.

Sequencing was carried out using thymocytes. The clonotype comes from a boy younger than two with a congenital heart defect. The chain uses TRBV7-8 and TRBJ2-7; 7 nucleotides match TRBD1. The CDR3 loop reads CASSLRQGSYEQYF. Written as DNA, the CDR3 is TGTGCCAGCAGCCTCAGACAGGGATCCTACGAGCAGTACTTC. The whole variable domain, remainder taken from reference TRBV7-8 and TRBJ2-7, is GAGVSQSPRYKVAKRGQDVALRCDPISGHVSLFWYQQALGQGPEFLTYFQNEAQLDKSGLPSDRFFAERPEGSVSTLKIQRTQQEDSAVYLCASSLRQGSYEQYFGPGTRLTVT.